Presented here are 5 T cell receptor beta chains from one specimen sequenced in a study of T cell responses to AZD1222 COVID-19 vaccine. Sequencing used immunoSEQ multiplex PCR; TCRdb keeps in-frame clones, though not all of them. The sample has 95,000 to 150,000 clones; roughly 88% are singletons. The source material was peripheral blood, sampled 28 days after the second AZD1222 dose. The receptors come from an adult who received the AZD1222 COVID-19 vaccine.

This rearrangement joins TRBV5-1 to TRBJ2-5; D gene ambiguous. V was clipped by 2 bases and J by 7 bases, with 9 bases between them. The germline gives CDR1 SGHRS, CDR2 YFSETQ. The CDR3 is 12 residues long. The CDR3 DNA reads TGCGCCAGCAGCTTCCTCATTGGGACCCAGTACTTC. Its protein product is CASSFLIGTQYF. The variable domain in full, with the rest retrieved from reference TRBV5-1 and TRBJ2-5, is KAGVTQTPRYLIKTRGQQVTLSCSPISGHRSVSWYQQTPGQGLQFLFEYFSETQRNKGNFPGRFSGRQFSNSRSEMNVSTLELGDSALYLCASSFLIGTQYFGPGTRLLVL.

The CDR3 loop is CAWSVPGSQVGQPQHF. Written as DNA, the CDR3 is TGTGCCTGGAGTGTACCTGGCAGCCAGGTCGGTCAGCCCCAGCATTTT. The chain recombines TRBV30 with TRBJ1-5; D uncertain. V was trimmed by 0 bases and J by 6 bases, leaving 18 bases between them. Germline V gene sequence: CDR1 GTSNPN, CDR2 SVGIG (reference sequence). The CDR3 length is 16 residues. The full variable domain, its missing parts supplied by reference TRBV30 and TRBJ1-5, is SQTIHQWPATLVQPVGSPLSLECTVEGTSNPNLYWYRQAAGRGLQLLFYSVGIGQISSEVPQNLSASRPQDRQFILSSKKLLLSDSGFYLCAWSVPGSQVGQPQHFGDGTRLSIL.

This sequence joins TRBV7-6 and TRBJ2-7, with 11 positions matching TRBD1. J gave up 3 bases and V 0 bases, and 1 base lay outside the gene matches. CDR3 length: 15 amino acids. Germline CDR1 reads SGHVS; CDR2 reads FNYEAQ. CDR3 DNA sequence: TGTGCCAGCAGCTTAGCCGGGACAGGGGGCTACGAGCAGTACTTC. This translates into CASSLAGTGGYEQYF.

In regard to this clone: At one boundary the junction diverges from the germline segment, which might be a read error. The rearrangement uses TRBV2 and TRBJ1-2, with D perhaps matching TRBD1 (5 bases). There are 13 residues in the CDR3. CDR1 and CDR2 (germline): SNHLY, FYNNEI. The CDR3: CASSDDSNFGYTF. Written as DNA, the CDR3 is TGTGCCAGCAGTGATGACAGTAACTTTGGCTACACCTTC.

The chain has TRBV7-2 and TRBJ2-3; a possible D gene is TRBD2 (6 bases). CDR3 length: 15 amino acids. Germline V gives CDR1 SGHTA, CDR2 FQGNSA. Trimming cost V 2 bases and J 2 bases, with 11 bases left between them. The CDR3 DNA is TGTGCCAGCAGCTTAATGGGCGGGGCCACAGATACGCAGTATTTT. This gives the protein CASSLMGGATDTQYF.